One and the same sample provided the 28 T cell receptor beta chains below, sequenced in a study of technical replicates of blood from a handful of donors. Assay used: immunoSEQ multiplex PCR; TCRdb lists only in-frame clones, some missing. The sample shows approximately 90,000 clones, roughly 96% of them seen only once. Sample: T cells isolated from PBMCs. The source of these receptors is a human donor in good health.

The chain is built from TRBV7-9 and TRBJ1-4; 8 bases are a match to TRBD1. The length of the CDR3 is 13 residues. Germline CDR1 SEHNR, CDR2 FQNEAQ (reference sequence). Trimming at V came to 1 base and at J to 11 bases, leaving 3 bases not matched to a gene. CDR3 in amino acids: CASSLETGEKLFF. The DNA for the CDR3 is TGTGCCAGCAGCTTAGAGACAGGGGAGAAACTGTTTTTT. Looking up the rest from reference TRBV7-9 and TRBJ1-4 gives the full variable domain: DTGVSQNPRHKITKRGQNVTFRCDPISEHNRLYWYRQTLGQGPEFLTYFQNEAQLEKSRLLSDRFSAERPKGSFSTLEIQRTEQGDSAMYLCASSLETGEKLFFGSGTQLSVL.

The gene calls are TRBV5-1 and TRBJ1-4, with D tentatively TRBD1 (6 bases). Germline loops: CDR1 SGHRS, CDR2 YFSETQ. This CDR3 contains 16 residues. With 4 bases removed from V and 0 bases from J, the gap between germline ends came to 13 bases. DNA of the CDR3: TGCGCCAGCAGCCCCGGGGACATCGCAACTAATGAAAAACTGTTTTTT. Translation: CASSPGDIATNEKLFF. The full variable domain, with the rest looked up from reference TRBV5-1 and TRBJ1-4, is KAGVTQTPRYLIKTRGQQVTLSCSPISGHRSVSWYQQTPGQGLQFLFEYFSETQRNKGNFPGRFSGRQFSNSRSEMNVSTLELGDSALYLCASSPGDIATNEKLFFGSGTQLSVL.

The chain recombines TRBV19 with TRBJ1-1; the match to TRBD1 covers 9 bases. Looked up from germline, CDR1 is LNHDA and CDR2 is SQIVND (reference sequence). This CDR3 contains 14 residues. Trimming removed 3 bases from V and 4 bases from J; junction bases left unmatched: 3. This CDR3 is CASSMGQGVTEAFF. The CDR3 DNA follows: TGTGCCAGTAGTATGGGACAGGGAGTCACTGAAGCTTTCTTT.

This CDR3 reads CASSRLAGVGFHEQYF. The CDR3, as DNA: TGTGCCAGCAGTAGACTAGCGGGGGTAGGTTTCCACGAGCAGTACTTC. The chain recombines TRBV7-9 with TRBJ2-7; 12 nucleotides agree with TRBD2. Germline V lookup: CDR1 SEHNR, CDR2 FQNEAQ (reference sequence). The CDR3 loop spans 16 amino acids. The V and J ends lost 6 bases and 5 bases, in that order; junction bases with no gene match: 11.

This clone was recorded once. This chain connects TRBV21-1 to TRBJ1-5; whether TRBD1, the table's D call, matches the DNA was not checked. TRBV21-1 constitutes a pseudogene. The CDR3 has 15 amino acids. In nucleotides, the CDR3 is TGTGCCAGCAGCCCCGGGACAGGGGCTCATCAGCCCCAGCATTTT. Encoded protein: CASSPGTGAHQPQHF.

This clone appeared a single time. J is TRBJ2-7 and V is TRBV10-1; the match to TRBD1 covers 8 bases. The ends lost 5 bases at V and 8 bases at J; junction bases unmatched: 11. The germline CDR1 and CDR2 sequences are WNHNN and SYGVQD (reference sequence). The CDR3 runs 14 residues. CDR3 in amino acids: CASSQQGVSSKQYF. The DNA for the CDR3 is TGCGCCAGCAGTCAACAGGGGGTATCCTCCAAGCAGTACTTC.

The CDR3 loop reads CASSLGAGPQPQHF. In DNA, the CDR3 is TGTGCCAGCAGCCTAGGGGCAGGGCCTCAGCCCCAGCATTTT. The rearrangement joins TRBV11-2 to TRBJ1-5, with a possible D match to TRBD1 (5 bases). This CDR3 spans 14 amino acids. The germline V gene has CDR1 SGHAT and CDR2 FQNNGV. Trimming took off 5 bases at V and 6 bases at J, with 14 bases between the two ends. The full variable domain, with the rest looked up from reference TRBV11-2 and TRBJ1-5, is EAGVAQSPRYKIIEKRQSVAFWCNPISGHATLYWYQQILGQGPKLLIQFQNNGVVDDSQLPKDRFSAERLKGVDSTLKIQPAKLEDSAVYLCASSLGAGPQPQHFGDGTRLSIL.

The V gene is TRBV6-6, the J gene TRBJ2-7; TRBD1 aligns across 8 bases. This CDR3 has 16 residues. The J segment lost 1 base and the V segment lost 0 bases, leaving 5 bases of the junction unmatched. CDR1 and CDR2 (germline): MNHNY, SVGAGI (reference sequence). The CDR3 coding sequence is TGTGCCAGCAGTTACTCCCCGGGACAGGCGTCCTACGAGCAGTACTTC. Residues: CASSYSPGQASYEQYF.

This chain links TRBV10-2 with TRBJ2-7, with TRBD2 identical over 13 bases. Germline-derived CDR1 and CDR2 are WSHSY and SAAADI. J was trimmed by 6 bases and V by 8 bases; bases with no gene match: 10. CDR3 size: 15 residues. CDR3 residues: CASEGTSGMWREQYF. CDR3 bases: TGCGCCAGCGAAGGGACTAGCGGGATGTGGCGCGAGCAGTACTTC.

The rearrangement joins TRBV7-3 to TRBJ2-3; the D is unclear. The CDR3 length is 15 residues. Germline values: CDR1 SGHTA, CDR2 FQGTGA. Trimming removed 1 base from V and 2 bases from J, with 10 bases in between. The CDR3 DNA follows: TGTGCCAGCAGCTTAAGGCAGGCTAACACAGATACGCAGTATTTT. This encodes CASSLRQANTDTQYF.

The chain combines TRBV6-1 with TRBJ2-7; TRBD2 agrees at 7 bases. Trimming took 2 bases from V and 2 from J; bases not matched to a gene: 12. The CDR3 totals 17 residues. Germline lookup yields CDR1 MNHNS and CDR2 SASEGT. CDR3 in DNA: TGTGCCAGCAGTGAAATATATGGGGGGGACCCCACCTACGAGCAGTACTTC. As protein: CASSEIYGGDPTYEQYF.

The rearrangement links TRBV6-6 to TRBJ1-4, with D possibly TRBD1 on 5 matching bases. The V gene's germline CDR1 is MNHNY and CDR2 SVGAGI (reference sequence). Deletions cut 0 bases from V and 4 bases from J, with 9 bases between. CDR3 length: 15 residues. The CDR3 loop is CASSYSIQGNEKLFF. Here the CDR3 DNA reads TGTGCCAGCAGTTACTCTATCCAGGGTAATGAAAAACTGTTTTTT.

The rearrangement uses TRBV19 and TRBJ1-5; 9 bases match TRBD1. CDR3 size: 15 residues. The germline V gene encodes CDR1 LNHDA and CDR2 SQIVND (reference sequence). V shed 5 bases, J shed 4 bases, and the junction held 6 bases outside the gene matches. As DNA, the CDR3 is TGTGCCAGTAGTGGAACAGGGGGCTGGAATCAGCCCCAGCATTTT. This codes for CASSGTGGWNQPQHF.

The J gene is TRBJ1-2, the V gene TRBV21-1. TRBV21-1 constitutes a pseudogene. The CDR3 runs 15 residues. The CDR3 protein is CASRASGGSNYGYTF. The CDR3, as DNA: TGTGCCAGTAGGGCGAGCGGGGGATCGAACTATGGCTACACCTTC.

The CDR3 spells CASSFDRSYEQYF. The CDR3 nucleotides are TGCGCCAGCAGCTTTGACAGGAGCTACGAGCAGTACTTC. This chain connects TRBV5-1 to TRBJ2-7, with a tentative D call TRBD1 (6 bases). This CDR3 region has 13 residues. CDR1 and CDR2 from the germline V gene are SGHRS and YFSETQ. Between the trimmed V and J ends, which lost 2 bases and 3 bases, there was a span of 9 bases.

This clone was recorded only once. The rearrangement uses TRBV5-1 and TRBJ2-7; D possibly corresponds to TRBD2 (5 bases). In germline, CDR1 is SGHRS, CDR2 YFSETQ. The V end lost 4 bases, the J end lost 2 bases, and 10 bases lay between the germline ends. The CDR3 totals 13 residues. CDR3: CASSPSGTYEQYF. The CDR3 DNA follows: TGCGCCAGCAGCCCGAGCGGAACCTACGAGCAGTACTTC.

This chain connects TRBV28 to TRBJ1-1; D unresolved. CDR3 size: 13 residues. V was shortened by 3 bases and J by 4 bases, with 9 bases between the two germline ends. The germline V gene has CDR1 MDHEN and CDR2 SYDVKM. This CDR3 is CASSLLSGTEAFF. The CDR3 bases are TGTGCCAGCAGTTTGCTCTCGGGCACTGAAGCTTTCTTT. Together with reference TRBV28 and TRBJ1-1, the CDR3 gives the full variable domain: DVKVTQSSRYLVKRTGEKVFLECVQDMDHENMFWYRQDPGLGLRLIYFSYDVKMKEKGDIPEGYSVSREKKERFSLILESASTNQTSMYLCASSLLSGTEAFFGQGTRLTVV.

Comment on this clone: One end of the junction is discordant with germline, which a read error may explain. The chain carries TRBV7-7 and TRBJ2-1; unclear D gene. CDR1 and CDR2 from the germline V gene are SSHAT and FNYEAQ (reference sequence). The CDR3 length is 13 residues. This chain's CDR3 is CASSLTVYNEQFF. CDR3 sequence (DNA): TGTGCTAGCAGCCTAACCGTCTACAATGAGCAGTTCTTC. The entire variable domain, with the rest obtained from reference TRBV7-7 and TRBJ2-1, is as follows: GAGVSQSPRYKVTKRGQDVTLRCDPISSHATLYWYQQALGQGPEFLTYFNYEAQPDKSGLPSDRFSAERPEGSISTLTIQRTEQRDSAMYRCASSLTVYNEQFFGPGTRLTVL.

This chain joins TRBV28 and TRBJ2-1; D is possibly TRBD2 (5 bases). The V and J ends lost 7 bases and 4 bases respectively, with 11 bases between them. Germline CDR1 is MDHEN and CDR2 is SYDVKM. This CDR3 has 13 amino acids. The CDR3 protein is CASTRVTYNEQFF. Written as DNA, the CDR3 is TGTGCCAGCACGCGGGTGACTTACAATGAGCAGTTCTTC. Drawing the rest from reference TRBV28 and TRBJ2-1, the complete variable domain is DVKVTQSSRYLVKRTGEKVFLECVQDMDHENMFWYRQDPGLGLRLIYFSYDVKMKEKGDIPEGYSVSREKKERFSLILESASTNQTSMYLCASTRVTYNEQFFGPGTRLTVL.

This clone was detected only once. The chain carries TRBV4-1 and TRBJ2-7; D perhaps matches TRBD2 (6 bases). Germline V gene lookup returns CDR1 MGHRA and CDR2 YSYEKL. Trimming cost V 1 base and J 2 bases, with 12 bases left between them. This CDR3 region has 15 residues. The CDR3, as DNA: TGCGCCAGCAGCCAAGGCGGGGACGTCACCTACGAGCAGTACTTC. Its protein is CASSQGGDVTYEQYF.

V and J are TRBV19 and TRBJ2-7; 8 bases align to TRBD2. This CDR3 is built from 16 residues. From germline, CDR1 is LNHDA and CDR2 SQIVND (reference sequence). Trimming at V came to 1 base and at J to 3 bases, leaving 8 bases not matched to a gene. CDR3 loop: CASSIAASGRYYEQYF. In DNA form, the CDR3 reads TGTGCCAGTAGTATAGCGGCTAGCGGGCGATACTACGAGCAGTACTTC.

This chain uses TRBV5-4 with TRBJ2-1; D not resolved. The CDR3 has 15 amino acids. The germline V gene has CDR1 SGHNT and CDR2 YYREEE (reference sequence). V was trimmed by 0 bases and J by 1 base, leaving 8 bases between them. CDR3 nucleotide sequence: TGTGCCAGCAGCTTGGTTGCGGTTTCCTACAATGAGCAGTTCTTC. Translated: CASSLVAVSYNEQFF.

The chain recombines TRBV27 with TRBJ1-2; no definite D call. CDR3 length: 11 amino acids. The V and J ends lost 8 bases and 3 bases respectively, with 7 bases between them. Germline V lookup: CDR1 MNHEY, CDR2 SMNVEV (reference sequence). CDR3 sequence: CASGGYYGYTF. As DNA, the CDR3 is TGTGCCAGCGGCGGCTACTATGGCTACACCTTC.

The chain recombines TRBV6-5 with TRBJ1-1; the D gene is possibly TRBD1 (5 bases). CDR3 length: 15 residues. Germline V CDR1 and CDR2: MNHEY, SVGAGI. Between the trimmed V and J ends, which lost 6 bases and 1 base, there was a span of 15 bases. The CDR3 loop is CASSPIRVENTEAFF. The CDR3 DNA reads as TGTGCCAGCAGCCCGATCAGGGTCGAGAACACTGAAGCTTTCTTT.

This clone was counted ten times or more. The chain carries TRBV2 and TRBJ1-5; 7 bases line up with TRBD1. The germline V gene encodes CDR1 SNHLY and CDR2 FYNNEI. V lost 6 bases, J lost 2 bases, and 10 bases stayed unmatched. This CDR3 is built from 16 residues. In DNA form, the CDR3 reads TGTGCCAGCAGGGCCCATAGGGGGCAAGGCAATCAGCCCCAGCATTTT. Protein product: CASRAHRGQGNQPQHF.

The chain recombines TRBV5-1 with TRBJ2-5; 7 nucleotides match TRBD1. The end of the DNA is better explained by TRBJ2-7, so the J call may be wrong. Looked up from germline, CDR1 is SGHRS and CDR2 is YFSETQ. The CDR3 runs to 17 residues. This CDR3 is CASSWPSLQGRKYEQYF. The CDR3 bases are TGCGCCAGCAGTTGGCCCTCGCTACAGGGGAGAAAGTACGAGCAGTACTTC.

V gene TRBV4-1 combines with J gene TRBJ1-2; no reliable D call. CDR1 and CDR2 from the germline V gene are MGHRA and YSYEKL. The CDR3 has 15 amino acids. Between the trimmed V and J ends, which lost 4 bases and 0 bases, there was a span of 12 bases. DNA of the CDR3: TGCGCCAGCAGCCCCCCCTTGGGAGCTAACTATGGCTACACCTTC. It is translated as CASSPPLGANYGYTF.

The chain has TRBV7-9 and TRBJ2-2; D possibly corresponds to TRBD1 (6 bases). Germline V gives CDR1 SEHNR, CDR2 FQNEAQ (reference sequence). V was trimmed by 3 bases and J by 6 bases, leaving 11 bases between them. This CDR3 is 14 amino acids long. CDR3 sequence: CASSLRTDAGELFF. In nucleotides, the CDR3 is TGTGCCAGCAGCTTGCGGACAGACGCCGGGGAGCTGTTTTTT.